The present TCR beta chain was sequenced within a study of T cells in Graves' hyperthyroidism and ophthalmopathy. Across the whole study: It was at initial diagnosis, before any treatment, that peripheral blood was collected.

TCR beta CDR3 regions were amplified from RNA. HTBI primers drove first-round RT-PCR of the TCR CDR3. TCRdb reprocessed the multiplex PCR reads with MiXCR, giving one entry per CDR3 protein. This table holds approximately 690,000 distinct CDR3 sequences, around 20% found once. A word on this clonotype: Its target is unknown.

Study findings and constraints: Ophthalmopathy was identified by the model a median around 6 months ahead of onset.

This receptor was taken from a man aged 25-45 years with Graves' ophthalmopathy. The sample comprised blood.

The DNA of the CDR3 is TGTGCCAGCAGCTTACAACTAGCATCAGGGGAGCTGTTTTTT. This encodes CASSLQLASGELFF. V is TRBV5-5 and J is TRBJ2-2; D possibly corresponds to TRBD2 (6 bases). This CDR3 has 14 residues. V lost 2 bases and J lost 8, with 13 bases in between. Germline lookup yields CDR1 SGHKS and CDR2 YYEKEE (reference sequence).